The clone carrying this T cell receptor beta chain was observed a single time. The length of the CDR3 is 12 residues. In germline, CDR1 is SGHRS, CDR2 YFSETQ. The J segment lost 6 bases and the V segment lost 5 bases, leaving 4 bases of the junction unmatched. Generated by immunoSEQ multiplex PCR, the TCRdb table keeps only in-frame clones and is missing some. The data contain fewer than 85,000 clones, roughly 90% of them singletons. This sample was included in a study of technical replicates of blood from a few donors. The V and J genes are TRBV5-1 and TRBJ2-7; 8 nucleotides agree with TRBD1. This TCR was sampled from a human donor in good health. Some clones in this sample may be carry-over from other donors' samples. Sequences were obtained from PBMCs. The CDR3 sequence is CASRITGGEQYF. CDR3 in DNA: TGCGCCAGCAGGATTACAGGGGGCGAGCAGTACTTC.